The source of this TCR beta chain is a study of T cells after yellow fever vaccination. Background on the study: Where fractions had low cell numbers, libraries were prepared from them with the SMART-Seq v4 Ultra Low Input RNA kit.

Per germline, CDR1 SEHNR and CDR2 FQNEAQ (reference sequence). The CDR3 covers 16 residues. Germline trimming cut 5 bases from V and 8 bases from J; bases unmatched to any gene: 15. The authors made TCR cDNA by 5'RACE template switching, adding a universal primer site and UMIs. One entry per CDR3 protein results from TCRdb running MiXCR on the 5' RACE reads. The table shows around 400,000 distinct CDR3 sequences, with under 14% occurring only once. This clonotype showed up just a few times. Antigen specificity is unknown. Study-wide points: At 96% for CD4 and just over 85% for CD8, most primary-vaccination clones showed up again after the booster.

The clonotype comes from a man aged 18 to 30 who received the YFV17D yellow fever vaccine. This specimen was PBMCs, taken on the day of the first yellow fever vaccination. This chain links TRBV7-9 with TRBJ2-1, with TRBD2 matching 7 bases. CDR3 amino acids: CASSRGGLPLTDEQFF. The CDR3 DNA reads TGTGCCAGCAGCCGTGGGGGACTACCCCTTACGGATGAGCAGTTCTTC.